A selection of T cell receptor beta chains follows, all from one sample in a study of identical twins. TCRdb fed the 5' RACE reads into MiXCR, producing one record per CDR3 protein. The data contain about 340,000 distinct CDR3 sequences, approximately 13% of them singletons. These data also formed part of another study, on yellow fever vaccine responses in identical twins.

The specimen sequenced was CD8+ T cells sorted from blood. Receptors originate from a woman in her late teens or twenties in good health. CDR3s include the opening cysteine and the closing phenylalanine or tryptophan. The D gene is left open where the match is weak. Size tells how often a clone was seen (once, few, many) or the class of an expanded clone, and some rows leave it out.

D: .; size: few; V: TRBV29-1; J: TRBJ2-1; CDR3: CSVEVPDFNEQFF; DNA: TGCAGCGTTGAGGTTCCGGACTTCAATGAGCAGTTCTTC
D: .; size: few; V: TRBV27; J: TRBJ2-3; CDR3: CASSLRLSGTSTDTQYF; DNA: TGTGCCAGCAGTTTAAGGCTTAGTGGGACTAGCACAGATACGCAGTATTTT
D: .; size: .; V: TRBV27; J: TRBJ2-2; CDR3: CASTWTSSNTGELFF; DNA: TGTGCCAGCACCTGGACAAGTTCGAACACCGGGGAGCTGTTTTTT
D: .; size: few; V: TRBV5-1; J: TRBJ2-7; CDR3: CASSWARENYEQYF; DNA: TGCGCCAGCAGCTGGGCGCGAGAAAACTACGAGCAGTACTTC
D: TRBD1; size: few; V: TRBV5-5; J: TRBJ2-7; CDR3: CASSLLTGLYF; DNA: TGTGCCAGCAGCTTGCTGACAGGGCTGTACTTC
D: .; size: many; V: TRBV5-5; J: TRBJ2-3; CDR3: CASSLDRPTDTQYF; DNA: TGTGCCAGCAGCTTGGACAGGCCCACAGATACGCAGTATTTT
D: .; size: few; V: TRBV2; J: TRBJ2-7; CDR3: CASSEKLGFRYEQYF; DNA: TGTGCCAGCAGTGAAAAGTTGGGATTTCGCTACGAGCAGTACTTC
D: TRBD2; size: .; V: TRBV10-1; J: TRBJ2-1; CDR3: CASSRDYWDNEQFF; DNA: TGCGCCAGCAGCCGGGACTATTGGGACAATGAGCAGTTCTTC
D: TRBD1; size: .; V: TRBV4-2; J: TRBJ2-1; CDR3: CASSQDVQGPHNEQFF; DNA: TGTGCCAGCAGCCAAGACGTACAGGGGCCGCACAATGAGCAGTTCTTC
D: .; size: few; V: TRBV29-1; J: TRBJ2-7; CDR3: CSVGEADSYEQYF; DNA: TGCAGCGTTGGAGAGGCAGACTCCTACGAGCAGTACTTC
D: .; size: many; V: TRBV24-1; J: TRBJ1-1; CDR3: CATGQCQKNTEAFF; DNA: TGTGCCACCGGTCAGTGTCAAAAAAACACTGAAGCTTTCTTT
D: .; size: .; V: TRBV7-9; J: TRBJ1-2; CDR3: CASSLDWGPANYGYTF; DNA: TGTGCCAGCAGCTTAGATTGGGGTCCCGCTAACTATGGCTACACCTTC
D: .; size: .; V: TRBV9; J: TRBJ2-7; CDR3: CASSVEIGNYEQYF; DNA: TGTGCCAGCAGCGTAGAAATTGGGAACTACGAGCAGTACTTC
D: TRBD1; size: few; V: TRBV12-5; J: TRBJ2-7; CDR3: CASGPDRSSFEQYF; DNA: TGTGCTAGTGGTCCGGACAGGTCCTCCTTCGAGCAGTACTTC
D: .; size: few; V: TRBV9; J: TRBJ2-7; CDR3: CASSPGVLNEQYF; DNA: TGTGCCAGCAGCCCCGGGGTTTTGAACGAGCAGTACTTC
D: TRBD1; size: few; V: TRBV10-2; J: TRBJ1-3; CDR3: CASSIGTDPSGNTIYF; DNA: TGCGCCAGCAGCATCGGGACAGACCCATCTGGAAACACCATATATTTT
D: TRBD2; size: .; V: TRBV4-1; J: TRBJ2-2; CDR3: CASSHKLAGGPAGELFF; DNA: TGCGCCAGCAGCCATAAACTAGCGGGGGGGCCCGCCGGGGAGCTGTTTTTT
D: .; size: .; V: TRBV18; J: TRBJ2-3; CDR3: CASSPGSSEDTQYF; DNA: TGTGCCAGCTCACCCGGGAGCTCAGAGGACACGCAGTATTTT
D: TRBD2; size: .; V: TRBV4-1; J: TRBJ2-3; CDR3: CASSQEEAPGLAGGHVDTQYF; DNA: TGCGCCAGCAGCCAAGAAGAGGCGCCGGGACTAGCGGGGGGGCATGTAGATACGCAGTATTTT
D: .; size: .; V: TRBV7-9; J: TRBJ2-1; CDR3: CASIQTEYNEQFF; DNA: TGTGCCAGCATCCAGACCGAATACAATGAGCAGTTCTTC
D: TRBD1; size: .; V: TRBV25-1; J: TRBJ1-2; CDR3: CASSGQGFDGYTF; DNA: TGTGCCAGCAGTGGACAGGGGTTCGATGGCTACACCTTC
D: .; size: few; V: TRBV4-1; J: TRBJ1-6; CDR3: CATLAPGANSPLHF; DNA: TGCGCCACCCTGGCCCCGGGGGCGAATTCACCCCTCCACTTT
D: .; size: few; V: TRBV5-1; J: TRBJ1-1; CDR3: CASSLDISSPEAFF; DNA: TGCGCCAGCAGCTTAGACATCTCGTCACCTGAAGCTTTCTTT
D: TRBD2; size: .; V: TRBV2; J: TRBJ2-7; CDR3: CASIGTSFGTYEQYF; DNA: TGTGCCAGCATCGGGACTAGTTTTGGGACCTACGAGCAGTACTTC
D: .; size: few; V: TRBV15; J: TRBJ2-3; CDR3: CATSRDHGSDTQYF; DNA: TGTGCCACCAGCAGAGATCATGGATCAGATACGCAGTATTTT
D: .; size: few; V: TRBV13; J: TRBJ2-5; CDR3: CASSLASQETQYF; DNA: TGTGCCAGCAGCTTAGCTAGCCAAGAGACCCAGTACTTC
D: .; size: .; V: TRBV28; J: TRBJ2-5; CDR3: CASTSMGGQMQETQYF; DNA: TGTGCCAGCACCAGTATGGGGGGGCAAATGCAAGAGACCCAGTACTTC
D: .; size: few; V: TRBV27; J: TRBJ2-2; CDR3: CASSYGGRLELFF; DNA: TGTGCCAGCAGTTACGGAGGTCGGTTGGAGCTGTTTTTT
D: .; size: .; V: TRBV3-1; J: TRBJ2-7; CDR3: CASSQLPYEQYF; DNA: TGTGCCAGCAGCCAACTTCCATACGAGCAGTACTTC
D: .; size: few; V: TRBV9; J: TRBJ2-3; CDR3: CASSAVNIDTQYF; DNA: TGTGCCAGCAGCGCGGTAAACATAGATACGCAGTATTTT
D: .; size: .; V: TRBV12-3/TRBV12-4; J: TRBJ2-7; CDR3: CASTAGWVNEQYF; DNA: TGTGCCAGCACCGCCGGTTGGGTCAACGAGCAGTACTTC
D: TRBD2; size: .; V: TRBV2; J: TRBJ2-1; CDR3: CASKGTSGYNEQFF; DNA: TGTGCCAGCAAGGGGACTAGCGGTTACAATGAGCAGTTCTTC
D: .; size: .; V: TRBV27; J: TRBJ2-3; CDR3: CASNRYYTGFTDTQYF; DNA: TGTGCCAGCAATCGCTACTATACAGGTTTCACAGATACGCAGTATTTT
D: .; size: .; V: TRBV28; J: TRBJ2-1; CDR3: CASSFGQSHEQFF; DNA: TGTGCCAGCAGTTTTGGCCAATCCCATGAGCAGTTCTTC
D: TRBD1; size: many; V: TRBV28; J: TRBJ2-6; CDR3: CASSPWDRSTGANVLTF; DNA: TGTGCCAGCAGTCCGTGGGACAGGTCGACTGGGGCCAACGTCCTGACTTTC
D: .; size: many; V: TRBV25-1; J: TRBJ2-7; CDR3: CASSSGTFSYEQYF; DNA: TGTGCCAGCAGTTCCGGGACATTCTCCTACGAGCAGTACTTC
D: TRBD1; size: .; V: TRBV4-1; J: TRBJ2-7; CDR3: CASSQGAQGAPYEQYF; DNA: TGCGCCAGCAGCCAAGGTGCACAGGGGGCCCCCTACGAGCAGTACTTC
D: .; size: .; V: TRBV2; J: TRBJ2-1; CDR3: CASSEEGVVLSSYNEQFF; DNA: TGTGCCAGCAGTGAAGAGGGGGTGGTCTTGAGCTCCTACAATGAGCAGTTCTTC
D: .; size: .; V: TRBV7-9; J: TRBJ2-1; CDR3: CASSATTSSYNEQFF; DNA: TGTGCCAGCAGCGCTACTACGTCCTCCTACAATGAGCAGTTCTTC
D: .; size: few; V: TRBV2; J: TRBJ2-7; CDR3: CASSEAGPQYF; DNA: TGTGCCAGCAGTGAAGCGGGACCCCAGTACTTC
D: .; size: .; V: TRBV7-9; J: TRBJ2-7; CDR3: CASSPSVVVEQYF; DNA: TGTGCCAGCAGCCCTTCGGTGGTCGTGGAGCAGTACTTC
D: .; size: .; V: TRBV3-1; J: TRBJ2-2; CDR3: CASATGSTGELFF; DNA: TGTGCCAGCGCCACAGGTTCCACCGGGGAGCTGTTTTTT
D: .; size: many; V: TRBV7-9; J: TRBJ2-7; CDR3: CASSVVSGTRNEQYF; DNA: TGTGCCAGCAGCGTCGTTTCCGGGACGAGAAACGAGCAGTACTTC
D: .; size: few; V: TRBV27; J: TRBJ2-5; CDR3: CASSGRGGSLETQYF; DNA: TGTGCCAGCAGCGGCCGTGGGGGGAGTTTAGAGACCCAGTACTTC
D: TRBD1; size: .; V: TRBV10-3; J: TRBJ2-5; CDR3: CAISAPGQGETQYF; DNA: TGTGCCATCAGTGCCCCTGGACAGGGAGAGACCCAGTACTTC